These 32 T cell receptor beta chains were all obtained from the same sample, sequenced in a study of cytomegalovirus exposure and HLA in healthy donors. PCR was performed using 60 Vbeta and 13 Jbeta primers. The protocol was immunoSEQ multiplex PCR, while the TCRdb copy is restricted to in-frame clones and leaves out a portion. The sample records hundreds of thousands of clones, 82% being singletons. Sequences were obtained from PBMCs. These receptors were taken from a man aged 35 to 55 in good health and CMV-seropositive.

The rearrangement uses TRBV6-6 and TRBJ2-7; tentatively, D is TRBD2 (6 bases). CDR1 is MNHNY and CDR2 is SVGAGI in the germline V gene (reference sequence). CDR3 length: 12 amino acids. V gave up 5 bases and J gave up 6 bases, with 11 bases separating them. The CDR3 DNA follows: TGTGCCAGCAGTCTACTAGCCAGCGAGCAGTACGTC. Protein sequence: CASSLLASEQYV.

The V call is TRBV19, the J call TRBJ2-1; TRBD2 agrees at 11 bases. Germline trimming cut 7 bases from V and 6 bases from J; bases unmatched to any gene: 8. There are 15 residues in the CDR3. CDR1 is LNHDA, CDR2 SQIVND, per germline (reference sequence). The CDR3 here is CASKSGTSGRNEQFF. The DNA of the CDR3 is TGTGCCAGTAAATCCGGGACTAGCGGCCGCAATGAGCAGTTCTTC.

The genes are TRBV5-1 and TRBJ1-2; no reliable D call. V gave up 1 base and J gave up 0 bases, with 13 bases separating them. The CDR3 length is 16 residues. CDR1 SGHRS and CDR2 YFSETQ come from the germline V gene. CDR3 bases: TGCGCCAGCAGCTTGAGCATCGAGAGAGCTAACTATGGCTACACCTTC. Translation gives CASSLSIERANYGYTF.

The chain couples TRBV27 to TRBJ2-7, with a weak D call TRBD1 (5 bases). Germline-derived CDR1 and CDR2 are MNHEY and SMNVEV (reference sequence). The V end lost 2 bases, the J end lost 3 bases, and 11 bases lay between the germline ends. This CDR3 has 14 residues. The CDR3 sequence is CASSLRGLNYEQYF. CDR3 DNA sequence: TGTGCCAGCAGTTTAAGGGGTTTAAACTACGAGCAGTACTTC.

V usage is TRBV6-5 and J usage is TRBJ1-1; D uncertain. The V end lost 2 bases, the J end lost 6 bases, and 10 bases lay between the germline ends. The CDR3 extends over 13 amino acids. CDR1 is MNHEY, CDR2 SVGAGI, per germline. This CDR3 is CASSYHGVAEAFF. The CDR3 coding sequence is TGTGCCAGCAGTTACCATGGAGTGGCTGAAGCTTTCTTT.

The V gene is TRBV27, the J gene TRBJ2-1; 11 bases align to TRBD2. Per the germline V gene, CDR1 is MNHEY and CDR2 is SMNVEV (reference sequence). The CDR3 extends over 16 amino acids. The junction had 11 bases not matched to a gene; V was cut back by 7 bases and J by 6 bases. CDR3 residues: CASTKLAGDPRNEQFF. CDR3 bases: TGTGCCAGCACAAAACTAGCGGGAGATCCCCGCAATGAGCAGTTCTTC.

The chain links TRBV29-1 to TRBJ2-5; 7 bases are shared with TRBD2. The end of the DNA aligns better with TRBJ2-7, so the J call may be wrong. Per the germline V gene, CDR1 is SQVTM and CDR2 is ANQGSEA. The CDR3 sequence is 13 residues long. The CDR3 DNA follows: TGCAGCGTTGAAGCCGAGGGAGGGAGCGAGCAGTACTTC. This translates into CSVEAEGGSEQYF.

The genes are TRBV19 and TRBJ1-2; perhaps TRBD1 as D (6 bases). This CDR3 has 13 amino acids. V lost 9 bases and J 0 bases, leaving 11 bases between the germline ends. Germline V CDR1 and CDR2: LNHDA, SQIVND (reference sequence). The CDR3 spells CASADSPNYGYTF. CDR3 DNA: TGTGCCAGCGCGGACAGCCCTAACTATGGCTACACCTTC.

This clone appeared a single time. This chain uses TRBV7-3 with TRBJ2-1, with TRBD2 matching 9 bases. The CDR3 has 17 amino acids. Germline lookup yields CDR1 SGHTA and CDR2 FQGTGA. J gave up 7 bases and V 4 bases, and 14 bases lay outside the gene matches. The CDR3 region has the DNA TGTGCCAGCAGCTCACTGCCGGGTAGCGGGAGTGAAAATGAGCAGTTCTTC. It codes for CASSSLPGSGSENEQFF. Complete variable domain (other parts from reference TRBV7-3 and TRBJ2-1): GAGVSQTPSNKVTEKGKYVELRCDPISGHTALYWYRQSLGQGPEFLIYFQGTGAADDSGLPNDRFFAVRPEGSVSTLKIQRTERGDSAVYLCASSSLPGSGSENEQFFGPGTRLTVL.

The gene calls are TRBV29-1 and TRBJ2-3; 7 nucleotides line up with TRBD1. Per germline, CDR1 SQVTM and CDR2 ANQGSEA. The length of the CDR3 is 13 residues. V gave up 4 bases and J gave up 5 bases; unmatched junction bases: 6. This chain's CDR3 is CSVGGGRGDTQYF. The CDR3 DNA follows: TGCAGCGTTGGAGGGGGCCGGGGAGATACGCAGTATTTT.

This clone was found once. The genes are TRBV6-1 and TRBJ2-5; D perhaps matches TRBD2 (5 bases). CDR3 length equals 16 residues. Germline-derived CDR1 and CDR2 are MNHNS and SASEGT. V shed 1 base and J shed 3 bases, with 15 bases lying between them. CDR3 DNA sequence: TGTGCCAGCAGTGAAGATCGCAGGAGGTACGAAGAGACCCAGTACTTC. Translation: CASSEDRRRYEETQYF.

The rearrangement links TRBV7-3 to TRBJ2-1; 8 bases agree with TRBD2. Losses at the gene ends were 2 bases for V and 4 bases for J; bases not matched to a gene: 4. Germline CDR1 is SGHTA and CDR2 is FQGTGA. There are 15 residues in the CDR3. Here the CDR3 DNA reads TGTGCCAGCAGCTTAGGCCGGGGGGGATACAATGAGCAGTTCTTC. Translating it yields CASSLGRGGYNEQFF.

This rearrangement joins TRBV27 to TRBJ1-1; tentatively, D is TRBD1 (5 bases). The CDR3 is made up of 16 amino acids. The germline V and J ends were trimmed by 3 bases and 0 bases, with 14 bases remaining between them. Germline CDR1 MNHEY, CDR2 SMNVEV (reference sequence). The CDR3 here is CASSLGGGLMNTEAFF. The CDR3 coding sequence is TGTGCCAGCAGTTTGGGGGGAGGCCTCATGAACACTGAAGCTTTCTTT.

This chain links TRBV27 with TRBJ1-3; TRBD1 aligns across 8 bases. The CDR3 totals 18 residues. V shed 4 bases and J 0 bases; nucleotides not matched to a gene: 11. From germline, CDR1 is MNHEY and CDR2 SMNVEV (reference sequence). CDR3 coding DNA: TGTGCCAGCAGTTCGTGGGCAGGGGGCCTCGGCTCTGGAAACACCATATATTTT. This sequence encodes CASSSWAGGLGSGNTIYF.

J is TRBJ2-7 and V is TRBV11-1, with D possibly being TRBD1 (5 bases). The CDR3 consists of 13 residues. Germline V gene lookup returns CDR1 SGHAT and CDR2 FQDESV (reference sequence). V was clipped by 1 base and J by 4 bases, with 8 bases between them. CDR3 in DNA: TGTGCCAGCAGCTTAGGGGCAGGGTACGAGCAGTACGTC. It codes for CASSLGAGYEQYV.

The gene calls are TRBV23-1 and TRBJ2-2; the D gene is possibly TRBD1 (6 bases). TRBV23-1 is an ORF, with its function uncertain. Trimming took 7 bases from V and 5 from J, leaving 23 bases between them. The CDR3 consists of 17 residues. The CDR3 loop is CASKISGVTFPTGELFF. In nucleotides, the CDR3 is TGCGCCAGCAAAATCTCAGGGGTGACCTTCCCTACCGGGGAGCTGTTTTTT.

The genes are TRBV2 and TRBJ2-1, with 8 nucleotides matching TRBD1. Unmatched junction bases numbered 2, after V lost 0 bases and J lost 1 base. CDR1 SNHLY and CDR2 FYNNEI come from the germline V gene. The CDR3 has 16 amino acids. CDR3 bases: TGTGCCAGCAGTGAAGCCGGACAGGGATCCTACAATGAGCAGTTCTTC. Translating gives CASSEAGQGSYNEQFF.

The genes are TRBV7-7 and TRBJ2-5, with 8 bases fitting TRBD2. In germline, CDR1 is SSHAT, CDR2 FNYEAQ (reference sequence). Trimming cost V 5 bases and J 5 bases; bases outside gene matches: 7. This CDR3 region has 14 residues. CDR3 region: CASSPGGATETQYF. The DNA for the CDR3 is TGTGCCAGCAGCCCCGGGGGGGCTACGGAGACCCAGTACTTC. The entire variable domain, with the rest obtained from reference TRBV7-7 and TRBJ2-5, is as follows: GAGVSQSPRYKVTKRGQDVTLRCDPISSHATLYWYQQALGQGPEFLTYFNYEAQPDKSGLPSDRFSAERPEGSISTLTIQRTEQRDSAMYRCASSPGGATETQYFGPGTRLLVL.

The genes are TRBV28 and TRBJ2-7; a possible D gene is TRBD1 (6 bases). The V gene's germline CDR1 is MDHEN and CDR2 SYDVKM. The CDR3 sequence is 13 residues long. V lost 6 bases, J lost 4 bases, and 13 bases lay in between. The CDR3 protein is CASSEGVAYEQYF. In nucleotides, the CDR3 is TGTGCCAGCAGCGAGGGGGTTGCGTACGAGCAGTACTTC.

The genes are TRBV6-5 and TRBJ1-5; D call uncertain. The V end lost 0 bases, the J end lost 7 bases, and 13 bases lay between the germline ends. The CDR3 length is 15 residues. The V gene's germline CDR1 is MNHEY and CDR2 SVGAGI. CDR3 sequence (DNA): TGTGCCAGCAGTTACTCTATCACCGGCGGGCAGCCCCAGCATTTT. Amino acid sequence: CASSYSITGGQPQHF.

This chain links TRBV29-1 with TRBJ2-7, with TRBD1 identical over 7 bases. The length of the CDR3 is 13 residues. From germline, CDR1 is SQVTM and CDR2 ANQGSEA. The J segment lost 5 bases and the V segment lost 6 bases, leaving 10 bases of the junction unmatched. CDR3: CSVLGQEWDEQYF. The DNA of the CDR3 is TGCAGCGTCCTCGGACAGGAATGGGACGAGCAGTACTTC.

The V call is TRBV30, the J call TRBJ1-3, with 9 bases identical to TRBD1. This CDR3 spans 15 amino acids. Germline V CDR1 and CDR2: GTSNPN, SVGIG (reference sequence). V was clipped by 3 bases and J by 3 bases; unmatched bases: 6. The CDR3 spells CAWRISGQGGNTIYF. For the CDR3, the DNA is TGTGCCTGGAGGATCTCGGGACAGGGTGGAAACACCATATATTTT.

The chain uses TRBV5-4 and TRBJ2-7; D possibly corresponds to TRBD1 (6 bases). CDR1 SGHNT and CDR2 YYREEE come from the germline V gene (reference sequence). There are 15 residues in the CDR3. V was cut by 1 base and J by 5 bases, with 16 bases left in between. In nucleotides, the CDR3 is TGTGCCAGCAGCTTGAGGGGACACCAGGGTCACGAGCAGTACGTC. Its translation: CASSLRGHQGHEQYV.

The V gene is TRBV7-9, the J gene TRBJ1-4, with 9 bases matching TRBD1. Germline V lookup: CDR1 SEHNR, CDR2 FQNEAQ (reference sequence). The CDR3 length is 17 residues. Unmatched junction bases numbered 8, after V lost 3 bases and J lost 3 bases. CDR3 amino acids: CASSLRTGEPANEKLFF. The CDR3 coding sequence is TGTGCCAGCAGCTTGAGGACAGGGGAGCCGGCTAATGAAAAACTGTTTTTT.

The chain links TRBV19 to TRBJ2-1; 12 bases are a match to TRBD2. Unmatched junction bases numbered 6, after V lost 6 bases and J lost 0 bases. Germline values: CDR1 LNHDA, CDR2 SQIVND (reference sequence). This CDR3 comprises 17 residues. CDR3 residues: CASRRTSGANSYNEQFF. Written as DNA, the CDR3 is TGTGCCAGTAGGAGGACTAGCGGGGCCAACTCCTACAATGAGCAGTTCTTC.

The V and J genes are TRBV6-1 and TRBJ2-2; 9 nucleotides align to TRBD2. CDR1 and CDR2 from the germline V gene are MNHNS and SASEGT. The ends lost 4 bases at V and 4 bases at J; junction bases unmatched: 1. CDR3 length: 14 amino acids. CDR3 sequence: CASSGLAATGELFF. In DNA, the CDR3 is TGTGCCAGCAGTGGACTAGCGGCCACCGGGGAGCTGTTTTTT.

The gene calls are TRBV2 and TRBJ1-5; 7 nucleotides align to TRBD1. The CDR3 is 15 amino acids. Germline values: CDR1 SNHLY, CDR2 FYNNEI. V was pared by 11 bases and J by 0 bases, with 10 bases of the junction left unmatched. DNA for the CDR3: TGTGCCTGTTCCCGGGACAGAGATAGCAATCAGCCCCAGCATTTT. Translated: CACSRDRDSNQPQHF.

V and J are TRBV6-5 and TRBJ2-7; 7 nucleotides match TRBD2. Trimming at V came to 5 bases and at J to 6 bases, leaving 7 bases not matched to a gene. From germline, CDR1 is MNHEY and CDR2 SVGAGI. There are 13 residues in the CDR3. CDR3 amino acids: CASSPAAGAEQYV. DNA for the CDR3: TGTGCCAGCAGTCCAGCGGCGGGAGCCGAGCAGTACGTC.

The V and J genes are TRBV4-1 and TRBJ2-2; D perhaps matches TRBD1 (7 bases). The germline CDR1 and CDR2 sequences are MGHRA and YSYEKL. Deletions cut 0 bases from V and 5 bases from J, with 16 bases between. The CDR3 is made up of 17 amino acids. The CDR3 protein is CASSQDNTGDLTGELFF. In DNA form, the CDR3 reads TGCGCCAGCAGCCAAGATAATACAGGGGACTTAACCGGGGAGCTGTTTTTT.

The rearrangement uses TRBV2 and TRBJ1-5, with a tentative D call TRBD1 (5 bases). The germline gives CDR1 SNHLY, CDR2 FYNNEI. Trimming cost V 4 bases and J 1 base, with 11 bases left between them. The CDR3 totals 15 residues. CDR3 nucleotides: TGTGCCAGCAGTGCGCTACAGGAAAGCAATCAGCCCCAGCATTTT. It translates to CASSALQESNQPQHF. Complete variable domain (other parts from reference TRBV2 and TRBJ1-5): EPEVTQTPSHQVTQMGQEVILRCVPISNHLYFYWYRQILGQKVEFLVSFYNNEISEKSEIFDDQFSVERPDGSNFTLKIRSTKLEDSAMYFCASSALQESNQPQHFGDGTRLSIL.

J is TRBJ2-7 and V is TRBV20-1; possibly TRBD2 for D (5 bases). V shed 4 bases and J shed 5 bases, with 9 bases lying between them. CDR1 is DFQATT, CDR2 SNEGSKA, per germline (reference sequence). CDR3 length: 11 residues. CDR3 bases: TGCAGTGCTAAAAGCGGCCACGAGCAGTACTTC. Its protein is CSAKSGHEQYF.

The chain links TRBV19 to TRBJ2-2, with 14 positions matching TRBD2. The CDR3 loop spans 17 amino acids. The V gene's germline CDR1 is LNHDA and CDR2 SQIVND (reference sequence). V dropped 5 bases and J dropped 5; count of bases not matched to a gene: 7. The CDR3 DNA reads as TGTGCCAGTAGTTTGGGACTAGCGGGAGAGGGGACCGGGGAGCTGTTTTTT. It translates to CASSLGLAGEGTGELFF.